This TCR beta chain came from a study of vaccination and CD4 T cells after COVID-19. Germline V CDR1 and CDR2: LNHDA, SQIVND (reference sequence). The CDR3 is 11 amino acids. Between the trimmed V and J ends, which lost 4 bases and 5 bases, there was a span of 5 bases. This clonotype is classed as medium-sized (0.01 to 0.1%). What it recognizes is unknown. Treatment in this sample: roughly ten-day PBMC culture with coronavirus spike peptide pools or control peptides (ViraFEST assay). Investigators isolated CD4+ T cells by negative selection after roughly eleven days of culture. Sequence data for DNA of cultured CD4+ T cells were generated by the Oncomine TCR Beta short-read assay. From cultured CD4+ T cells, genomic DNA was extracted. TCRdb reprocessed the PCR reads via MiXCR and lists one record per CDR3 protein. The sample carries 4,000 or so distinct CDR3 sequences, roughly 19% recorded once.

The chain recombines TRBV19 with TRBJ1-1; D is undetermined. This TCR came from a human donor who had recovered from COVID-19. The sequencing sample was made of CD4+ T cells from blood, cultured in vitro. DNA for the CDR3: TGTGCCAGTAGTACGAGGACTGAAGCTTTCTTT. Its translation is CASSTRTEAFF.